Presented here are 25 T cell receptor beta chains from one specimen sequenced in a study of cytomegalovirus exposure and HLA in healthy donors. PCR was performed using 60 Vbeta and 13 Jbeta primers. Libraries were prepared by immunoSEQ multiplex PCR; TCRdb keeps only in-frame clonotypes and omits some of them. The sample holds around 200,000 clones, less than 80% seen once. The sequenced sample was PBMCs. All receptors derive from a man between 35 and 55 years old in good health and CMV-seronegative.

In its sample, this clone was seen a few times. This sequence joins TRBV6-1 and TRBJ1-2; weak D call: TRBD1 (6 bases). Germline V gene lookup returns CDR1 MNHNS and CDR2 SASEGT. The CDR3 is made up of 19 amino acids. V lost 2 bases and J lost 4, with 26 bases in between. The CDR3 protein is CASSERRSQGHTNFYGYTF. The CDR3 DNA sequence: TGTGCCAGCAGTGAAAGAAGGTCGCAGGGGCATACCAATTTCTATGGCTACACCTTC.

The V gene is TRBV6-1, the J gene TRBJ1-4; TRBD1 matches at 7 bases. Germline V CDR1 and CDR2: MNHNS, SASEGT. V lost 7 bases, J lost 8 bases, and 10 bases stayed unmatched. The CDR3 has 14 amino acids. The CDR3 nucleotides are TGTGCCAGCAAGACAGGGAACCTCCGGGAAAAACTGTTTTTT. Encoded protein: CASKTGNLREKLFF.

With regard to this clone: At one end, the junction sequence differs from germline, possibly due to a read error. The chain employs TRBV7-9 and TRBJ1-2, with 9 bases identical to TRBD1. The germline gives CDR1 SEHNR, CDR2 FQNEAQ (reference sequence). The CDR3 spans 16 residues. CDR3 sequence: CSSSLDYGTGSNGYTF. The CDR3 bases are TGTTCCAGCAGCTTAGACTATGGGACAGGGTCGAATGGCTACACCTTC.

This chain connects TRBV4-2 to TRBJ1-4; D possibly corresponds to TRBD1 (6 bases). Germline lookup yields CDR1 LGHNA and CDR2 YNFKEQ. The CDR3 sequence is 15 residues long. V lost 3 bases, J lost 9 bases, and 17 bases lay in between. The CDR3 is CASSHFAGDTKKLFF. CDR3 sequence (DNA): TGTGCCAGCAGCCACTTCGCAGGGGATACCAAAAAACTGTTTTTT.

The rearrangement joins TRBV4-1 to TRBJ2-7; no clear D. Per the germline V gene, CDR1 is MGHRA and CDR2 is YSYEKL. The CDR3 length is 14 residues. Trimming removed 1 base at V and 2 bases at J, with 9 bases between. Here the CDR3 DNA reads TGCGCCAGCAGCCAAGGGGTGGGCCCCTACGAGCAGTACTTC. It yields the protein CASSQGVGPYEQYF.

This chain connects TRBV7-2 to TRBJ2-5, with TRBD1 identical over 11 bases. CDR3 length: 15 amino acids. Per germline, CDR1 SGHTA and CDR2 FQGNSA. Trimming at V came to 5 bases and at J to 4 bases, leaving 6 bases not matched to a gene. CDR3 nucleotides: TGTGCCAGCAGCCCGCGGACAGGGGGCAGAGAGACCCAGTACTTC. Its translation is CASSPRTGGRETQYF.

This rearrangement joins TRBV28 to TRBJ2-1; 7 positions agree with TRBD1. The V gene's germline CDR1 is MDHEN and CDR2 SYDVKM. The CDR3 spans 15 residues. Trimming removed 8 bases from V and 6 bases from J; junction bases left unmatched: 13. The CDR3 bases are TGTGCCAGCTTATATCCGGGACAGCAGGTCAATGAGCAGTTCTTC. Its protein is CASLYPGQQVNEQFF.

DNA of the CDR3: TGCGCCAGAAGGGAGCGTGTTTTGGGTACCTACGAGCAGTACTTC. This translates into CARRERVLGTYEQYF. The J gene is TRBJ2-7, the V gene TRBV4-1, with a weak D call TRBD2 (5 bases). CDR3 length equals 15 residues. CDR1 is MGHRA and CDR2 is YSYEKL in the germline V gene. Between the trimmed V and J ends, which lost 9 bases and 2 bases, there was a span of 20 bases.

In its sample, this clone was seen once. The CDR3 region has the DNA TGTGCCAGTAGTAGTACAGGGGACGGTGAAGCTTTCTTT. Translated: CASSSTGDGEAFF. The J gene is TRBJ1-1, the V gene TRBV19; 7 bases agree with TRBD1. The CDR3 has 13 residues. The V segment lost 4 bases and the J segment 7 bases; nucleotides outside the gene matches: 6. From germline, CDR1 is LNHDA and CDR2 SQIVND (reference sequence).

V is TRBV7-9 and J is TRBJ2-7; the match to TRBD2 covers 10 bases. The CDR3 loop spans 16 amino acids. Unmatched junction bases numbered 7, after V lost 5 bases and J lost 0 bases. Germline CDR1 reads SEHNR; CDR2 reads FQNEAQ (reference sequence). CDR3 in DNA: TGTGCCAGCAGCGGAGGACTAGCGGTTACCTCCTACGAGCAGTACTTC. Translating gives CASSGGLAVTSYEQYF.

This clone appeared a few times. This chain's CDR3 is CASSSRRQGEYGYTF. The CDR3 nucleotides are TGTGCCAGCAGTTCGAGACGTCAGGGGGAGTATGGCTACACCTTC. The genes are TRBV6-1 and TRBJ1-2; 7 bases map to TRBD1. Germline CDR1 reads MNHNS; CDR2 reads SASEGT. This CDR3 contains 15 residues. Trimming at V came to 5 bases and at J to 5 bases, leaving 11 bases not matched to a gene.

The chain combines TRBV11-2 with TRBJ2-5; a weak D match, TRBD2 (6 bases). This CDR3 spans 14 amino acids. Per germline, CDR1 SGHAT and CDR2 FQNNGV. With 10 bases removed from V and 1 base from J, the gap between germline ends came to 16 bases. The DNA for the CDR3 is TGTGCCACGAACCGCGGAGGGCTCCAAGAGACCCAGTACTTC. Amino acid sequence: CATNRGGLQETQYF.

V gene TRBV5-1 combines with J gene TRBJ2-5; maybe TRBD1 (6 bases). The length of the CDR3 is 13 residues. Looked up from germline, CDR1 is SGHRS and CDR2 is YFSETQ. V was pared by 4 bases and J by 2 bases, with 9 bases between. For the CDR3, the DNA is TGCGCCAGCAGCCAGACAGGACAAGAGACCCAGTACTTC. The encoded protein is CASSQTGQETQYF.

The chain recombines TRBV18 with TRBJ2-1; D remains unclear. The V end lost 2 bases, the J end lost 6 bases, and 8 bases lay between the germline ends. The germline V gene has CDR1 KGHSH and CDR2 LQKENI. The CDR3 runs to 13 residues. The CDR3 sequence: CASSPGRGNEQFF. The CDR3 bases are TGTGCCAGCTCACCAGGAAGAGGCAATGAGCAGTTCTTC.

This clone was counted only a few times. The gene calls are TRBV16 and TRBJ1-6; D is uncertain. The V end lost 2 bases, the J end lost 10 bases, and 12 bases lay between the germline ends. CDR3 length equals 14 residues. The germline V gene encodes CDR1 KGHSY and CDR2 FQNENV. The CDR3, as DNA: TGTGCCAGCAGCCAACAGGTAGCGGAATCACCCCTCCACTTT. Encoded protein: CASSQQVAESPLHF.

The chain employs TRBV30 and TRBJ1-5, with D unclear. The CDR3 covers 14 residues. Germline V CDR1 and CDR2: GTSNPN, SVGIG (reference sequence). V lost 0 bases to trimming and J lost 0 bases, with 6 bases between them. The CDR3 reads CAWSVLGSNQPQHF. As DNA, the CDR3 is TGTGCCTGGAGTGTACTAGGTAGCAATCAGCCCCAGCATTTT.

Only a few counts were recorded for this clone. This chain connects TRBV7-6 to TRBJ2-1, with 10 bases fitting TRBD2. After removal of 8 bases from V and 2 bases from J, the junction contained 0 bases not matched to a gene. The length of the CDR3 is 13 residues. The germline V gene has CDR1 SGHVS and CDR2 FNYEAQ. Written as DNA, the CDR3 is TGTGCCAGCGGACTAGCGGCCTACAATGAGCAGTTCTTC. This sequence encodes CASGLAAYNEQFF. The variable domain in full, with the rest retrieved from reference TRBV7-6 and TRBJ2-1, is GAGVSQSPRYKVTKRGQDVALRCDPISGHVSLYWYRQALGQGPEFLTYFNYEAQQDKSGLPNDRFSAERPEGSISTLTIQRTEQRDSAMYRCASGLAAYNEQFFGPGTRLTVL.

The gene calls are TRBV7-9 and TRBJ2-1; 9 positions match TRBD2. Germline CDR1 SEHNR, CDR2 FQNEAQ (reference sequence). This CDR3 has 15 residues. Trimming took 5 bases from V and 5 from J; bases not matched to a gene: 7. In DNA form, the CDR3 reads TGTGCCAGCAGCCTAAGCGGGGGGCCTGACAATGAGCAGTTCTTC. Its protein product is CASSLSGGPDNEQFF.

The sample holds a few counts of this clone. The J gene is TRBJ1-2, the V gene TRBV7-9, with D unclear. Germline V gene sequence: CDR1 SEHNR, CDR2 FQNEAQ (reference sequence). V gave up 1 base and J gave up 8 bases, with 5 bases separating them. CDR3 size: 11 residues. CDR3 bases: TGTGCCAGCAGCTTAGGTCCGGGCTACACCTTC. Its protein product is CASSLGPGYTF. Variable domain in full (rest from reference TRBV7-9 and TRBJ1-2): DTGVSQNPRHKITKRGQNVTFRCDPISEHNRLYWYRQTLGQGPEFLTYFQNEAQLEKSRLLSDRFSAERPKGSFSTLEIQRTEQGDSAMYLCASSLGPGYTFGSGTRLTVV.

With regard to this clone: Within the sample, other DNA sequences also encode this same CDR3. The genes are TRBV29-1 and TRBJ1-3, with D uncertain. The CDR3 is 15 amino acids. Germline assignment: CDR1 SQVTM and CDR2 ANQGSEA. Trimming shortened V by 6 bases and J by 0 bases, and 15 bases separated the two germline ends. The CDR3 reads CSVLAPDTSGNTIYF. The CDR3 DNA follows: TGCAGCGTCCTGGCCCCAGACACCTCTGGAAACACCATATATTTT.

This clone was found a few times. CDR3 sequence (DNA): TGTGCCAGCAGTGACGCGACTAGCGGGGGGGAGCAAGAGACCCAGTACTTC. Amino acid sequence: CASSDATSGGEQETQYF. The chain is built from TRBV6-4 and TRBJ2-5, with 14 bases that match TRBD2. Germline values: CDR1 MRHNA, CDR2 SNTAGT. The junction had 4 bases not matched to a gene; V was cut back by 2 bases and J by 2 bases. The CDR3 sequence is 17 residues long.

The V call is TRBV7-2, the J call TRBJ2-1; TRBD2 matches at 8 bases. Germline trimming cut 7 bases from V and 6 bases from J; bases unmatched to any gene: 11. Germline V gene lookup returns CDR1 SGHTA and CDR2 FQGNSA. CDR3 length: 15 residues. The CDR3 sequence: CASTPGGGSGNEQFF. The CDR3 nucleotides read TGTGCCAGCACCCCGGGGGGGGGTTCGGGCAATGAGCAGTTCTTC.

This clone was counted a few times. The chain employs TRBV5-1 and TRBJ2-5, with unresolved D. The CDR3 has 15 residues. The germline V and J ends were trimmed by 0 bases and 2 bases, with 11 bases remaining between them. Germline V gene data show CDR1 as SGHRS and CDR2 as YFSETQ. CDR3 coding DNA: TGCGCCAGCAGCTTGGCCTTGCCCGGGCAAGAGACCCAGTACTTC. Protein: CASSLALPGQETQYF.

This chain joins TRBV7-2 and TRBJ1-5, with D unresolved. Germline CDR1 SGHTA, CDR2 FQGNSA. Deletions cut 2 bases from V and 2 bases from J, with 10 bases between. The CDR3 sequence is 15 residues long. The CDR3 reads CASSLRGTGNQPQHF. The CDR3 nucleotides read TGTGCCAGCAGCTTACGGGGAACGGGCAATCAGCCCCAGCATTTT.

The rearrangement uses TRBV2 and TRBJ1-5, with D maybe TRBD1 (6 bases). The CDR3 spans 15 residues. Germline assignment: CDR1 SNHLY and CDR2 FYNNEI. V was trimmed by 6 bases and J by 6 bases, leaving 18 bases between them. Written as DNA, the CDR3 is TGTGCCAGCAGGGACACAGGGCTGGGGTCTCAGCCCCAGCATTTT. The encoded protein is CASRDTGLGSQPQHF.